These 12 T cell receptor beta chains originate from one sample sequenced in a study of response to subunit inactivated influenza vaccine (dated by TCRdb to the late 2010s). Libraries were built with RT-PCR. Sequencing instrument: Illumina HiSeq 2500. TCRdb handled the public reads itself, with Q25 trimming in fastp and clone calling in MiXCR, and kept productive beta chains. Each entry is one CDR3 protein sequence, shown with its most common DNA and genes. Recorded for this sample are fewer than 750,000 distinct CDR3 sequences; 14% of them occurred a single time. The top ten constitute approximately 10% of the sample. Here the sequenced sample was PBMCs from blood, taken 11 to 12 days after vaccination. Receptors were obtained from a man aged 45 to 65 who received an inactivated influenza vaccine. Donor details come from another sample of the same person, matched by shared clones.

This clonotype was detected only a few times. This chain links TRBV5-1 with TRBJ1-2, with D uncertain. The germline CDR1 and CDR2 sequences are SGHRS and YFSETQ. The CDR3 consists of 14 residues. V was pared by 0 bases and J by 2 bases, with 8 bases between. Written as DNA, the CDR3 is TGCGCCAGCAGCTTGGACAGACGCAACTATGGCTACACCTTC. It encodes CASSLDRRNYGYTF. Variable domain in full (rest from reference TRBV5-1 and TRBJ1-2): KAGVTQTPRYLIKTRGQQVTLSCSPISGHRSVSWYQQTPGQGLQFLFEYFSETQRNKGNFPGRFSGRQFSNSRSEMNVSTLELGDSALYLCASSLDRRNYGYTFGSGTRLTVV.

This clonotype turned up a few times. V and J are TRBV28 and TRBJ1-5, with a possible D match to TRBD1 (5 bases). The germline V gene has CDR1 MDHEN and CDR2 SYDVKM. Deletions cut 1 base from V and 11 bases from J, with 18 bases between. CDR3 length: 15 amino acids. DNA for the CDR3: TGTGCCAGCAGTTTATCCCTCAGGGCCCTAGCGGCCCAGCATTTT. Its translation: CASSLSLRALAAQHF.

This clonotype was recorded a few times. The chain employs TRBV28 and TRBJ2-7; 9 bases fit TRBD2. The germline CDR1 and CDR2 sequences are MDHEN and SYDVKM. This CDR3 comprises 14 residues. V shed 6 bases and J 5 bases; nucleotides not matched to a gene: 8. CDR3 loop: CASRWSGRHDEQYF. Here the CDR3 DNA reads TGTGCCAGCAGATGGAGCGGGAGGCACGACGAGCAGTACTTC.

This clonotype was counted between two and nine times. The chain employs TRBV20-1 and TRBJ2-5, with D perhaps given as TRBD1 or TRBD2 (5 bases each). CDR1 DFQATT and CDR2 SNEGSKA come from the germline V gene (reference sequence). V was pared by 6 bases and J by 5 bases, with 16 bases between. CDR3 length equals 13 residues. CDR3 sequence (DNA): TGCAGTGCCACGGGGCAGATGTCGGAGACCCAGTACTTC. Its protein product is CSATGQMSETQYF.

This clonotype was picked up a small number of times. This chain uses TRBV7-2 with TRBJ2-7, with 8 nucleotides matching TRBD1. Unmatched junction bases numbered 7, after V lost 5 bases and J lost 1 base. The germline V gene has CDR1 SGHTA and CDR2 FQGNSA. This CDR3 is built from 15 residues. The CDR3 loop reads CASSASRTGSYEQYF. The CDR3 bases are TGTGCCAGCAGCGCTTCCCGGACAGGGTCCTACGAGCAGTACTTC.

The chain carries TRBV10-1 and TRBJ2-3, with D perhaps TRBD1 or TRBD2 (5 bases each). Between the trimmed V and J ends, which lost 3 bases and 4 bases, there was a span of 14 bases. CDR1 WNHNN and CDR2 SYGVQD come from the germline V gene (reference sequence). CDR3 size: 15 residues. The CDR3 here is CASSDGGVFADTQYF. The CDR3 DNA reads TGCGCCAGCAGTGATGGGGGTGTCTTTGCAGATACGCAGTATTTT.

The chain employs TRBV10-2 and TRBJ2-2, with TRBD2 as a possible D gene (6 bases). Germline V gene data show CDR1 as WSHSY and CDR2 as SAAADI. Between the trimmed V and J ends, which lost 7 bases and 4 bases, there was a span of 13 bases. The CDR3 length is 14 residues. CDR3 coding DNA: TGCGCCAGCACTGCGGGGTTAGTCACCGGGGAGCTGTTTTTT. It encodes CASTAGLVTGELFF.

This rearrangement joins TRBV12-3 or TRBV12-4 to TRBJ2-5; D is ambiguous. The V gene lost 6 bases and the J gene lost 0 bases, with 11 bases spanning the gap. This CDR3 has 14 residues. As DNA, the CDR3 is TGTGCCAGCAGCTCGTTCGAGTACCAAGAGACCCAGTACTTC. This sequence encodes CASSSFEYQETQYF.

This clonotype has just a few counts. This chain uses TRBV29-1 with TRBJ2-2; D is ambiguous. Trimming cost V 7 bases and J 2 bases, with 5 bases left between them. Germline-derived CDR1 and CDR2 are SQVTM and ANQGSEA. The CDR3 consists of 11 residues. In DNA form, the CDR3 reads TGCAGCGCTTCAAACACCGGGGAGCTGTTTTTT. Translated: CSASNTGELFF.

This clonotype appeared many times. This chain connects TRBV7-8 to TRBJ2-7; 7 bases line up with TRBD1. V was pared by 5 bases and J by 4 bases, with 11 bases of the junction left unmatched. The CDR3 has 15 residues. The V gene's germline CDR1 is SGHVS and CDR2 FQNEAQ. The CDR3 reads CASSEMAQGSYEQYF. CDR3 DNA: TGTGCCAGCAGCGAGATGGCACAGGGGTCGTACGAGCAGTACTTC.

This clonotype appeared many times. The CDR3 nucleotides read TGCGCCAGCACGAGGTCGGGCACTGAAGCTTTCTTT. This codes for CASTRSGTEAFF. This rearrangement joins TRBV5-1 to TRBJ1-1; D remains unclear. The germline gives CDR1 SGHRS, CDR2 YFSETQ. The CDR3 sequence is 12 residues long. V shed 6 bases and J shed 4 bases, with 10 bases lying between them.

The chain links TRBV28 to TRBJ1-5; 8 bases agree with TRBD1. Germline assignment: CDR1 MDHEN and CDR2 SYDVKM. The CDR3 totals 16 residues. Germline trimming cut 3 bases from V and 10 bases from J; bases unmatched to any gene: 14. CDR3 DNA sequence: TGTGCCAGCAGTTTCATCGGGACAGGAGCCCTTTTACCCCAGCATTTT. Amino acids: CASSFIGTGALLPQHF.